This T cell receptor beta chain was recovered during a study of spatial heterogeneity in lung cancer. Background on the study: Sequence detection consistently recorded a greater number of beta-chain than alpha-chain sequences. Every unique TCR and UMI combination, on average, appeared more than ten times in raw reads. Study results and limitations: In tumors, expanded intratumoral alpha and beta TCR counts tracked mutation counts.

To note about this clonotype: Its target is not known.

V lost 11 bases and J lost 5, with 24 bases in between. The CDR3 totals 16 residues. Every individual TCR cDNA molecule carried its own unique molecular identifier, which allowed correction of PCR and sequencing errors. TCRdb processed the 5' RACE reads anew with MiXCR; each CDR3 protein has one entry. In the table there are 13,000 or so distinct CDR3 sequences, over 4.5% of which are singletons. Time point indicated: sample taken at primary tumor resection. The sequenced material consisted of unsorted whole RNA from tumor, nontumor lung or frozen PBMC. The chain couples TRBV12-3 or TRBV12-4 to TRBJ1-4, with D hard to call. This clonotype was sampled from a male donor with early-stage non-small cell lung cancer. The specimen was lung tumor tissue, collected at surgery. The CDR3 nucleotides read TGTGCCGCCTCTACATCGCCAGCACACATAAATGAAAAACTGTTTTTT. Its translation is CAASTSPAHINEKLFF.